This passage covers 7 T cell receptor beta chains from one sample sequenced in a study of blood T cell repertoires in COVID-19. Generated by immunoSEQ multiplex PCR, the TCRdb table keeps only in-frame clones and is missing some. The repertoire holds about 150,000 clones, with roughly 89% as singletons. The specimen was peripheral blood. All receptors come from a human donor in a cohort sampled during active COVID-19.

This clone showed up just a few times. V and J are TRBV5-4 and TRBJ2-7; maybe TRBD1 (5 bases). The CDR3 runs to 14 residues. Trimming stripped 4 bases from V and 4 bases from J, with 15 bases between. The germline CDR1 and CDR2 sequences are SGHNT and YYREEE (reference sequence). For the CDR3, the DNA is TGTGCCAGCAGCCCCCTGCCAGGGATATACGAGCAGTACTTC. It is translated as CASSPLPGIYEQYF.

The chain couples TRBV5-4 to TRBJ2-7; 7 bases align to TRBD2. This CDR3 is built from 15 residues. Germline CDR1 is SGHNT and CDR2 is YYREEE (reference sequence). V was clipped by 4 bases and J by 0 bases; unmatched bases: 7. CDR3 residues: CASSPAGRDSYEQYF. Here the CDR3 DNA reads TGTGCCAGCAGCCCCGCTGGGAGGGACTCCTACGAGCAGTACTTC.

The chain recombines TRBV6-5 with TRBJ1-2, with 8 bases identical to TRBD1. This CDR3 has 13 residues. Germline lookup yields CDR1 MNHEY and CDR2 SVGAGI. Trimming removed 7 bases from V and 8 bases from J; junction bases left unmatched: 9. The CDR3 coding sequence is TGTGCCAGCACCGCTGGACAGGGAGGGGGCTACACCTTC. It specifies CASTAGQGGGYTF.

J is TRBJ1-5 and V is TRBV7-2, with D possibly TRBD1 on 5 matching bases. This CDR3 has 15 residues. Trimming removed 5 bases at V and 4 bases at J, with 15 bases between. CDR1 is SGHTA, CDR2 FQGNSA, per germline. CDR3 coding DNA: TGTGCCAGCAGCCCCCAGGGTGGTCTAAATCAGCCCCAGCATTTT. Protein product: CASSPQGGLNQPQHF.

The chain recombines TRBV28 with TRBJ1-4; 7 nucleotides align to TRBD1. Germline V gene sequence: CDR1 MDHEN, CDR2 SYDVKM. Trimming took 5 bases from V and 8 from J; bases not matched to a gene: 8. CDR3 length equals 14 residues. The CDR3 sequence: CASSDLTGREKLFF. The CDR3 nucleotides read TGTGCCAGCAGTGACCTGACAGGGCGGGAAAAACTGTTTTTT.

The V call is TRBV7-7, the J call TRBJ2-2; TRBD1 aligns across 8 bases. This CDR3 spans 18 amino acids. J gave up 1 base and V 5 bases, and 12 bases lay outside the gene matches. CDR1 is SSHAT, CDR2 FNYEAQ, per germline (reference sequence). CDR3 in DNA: TGTGCCAGCAGCACCCTGGGGACAGGCCCAAAGAACACCGGGGAGCTGTTTTTT. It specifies CASSTLGTGPKNTGELFF.

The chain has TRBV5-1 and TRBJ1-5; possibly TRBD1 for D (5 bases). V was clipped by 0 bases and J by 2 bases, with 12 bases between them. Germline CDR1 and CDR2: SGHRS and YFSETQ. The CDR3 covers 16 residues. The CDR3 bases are TGCGCCAGCAGCTTGGAGGGGTTCTCGGGCAATCAGCCCCAGCATTTT. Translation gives CASSLEGFSGNQPQHF. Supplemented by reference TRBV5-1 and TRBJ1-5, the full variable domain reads KAGVTQTPRYLIKTRGQQVTLSCSPISGHRSVSWYQQTPGQGLQFLFEYFSETQRNKGNFPGRFSGRQFSNSRSEMNVSTLELGDSALYLCASSLEGFSGNQPQHFGDGTRLSIL.